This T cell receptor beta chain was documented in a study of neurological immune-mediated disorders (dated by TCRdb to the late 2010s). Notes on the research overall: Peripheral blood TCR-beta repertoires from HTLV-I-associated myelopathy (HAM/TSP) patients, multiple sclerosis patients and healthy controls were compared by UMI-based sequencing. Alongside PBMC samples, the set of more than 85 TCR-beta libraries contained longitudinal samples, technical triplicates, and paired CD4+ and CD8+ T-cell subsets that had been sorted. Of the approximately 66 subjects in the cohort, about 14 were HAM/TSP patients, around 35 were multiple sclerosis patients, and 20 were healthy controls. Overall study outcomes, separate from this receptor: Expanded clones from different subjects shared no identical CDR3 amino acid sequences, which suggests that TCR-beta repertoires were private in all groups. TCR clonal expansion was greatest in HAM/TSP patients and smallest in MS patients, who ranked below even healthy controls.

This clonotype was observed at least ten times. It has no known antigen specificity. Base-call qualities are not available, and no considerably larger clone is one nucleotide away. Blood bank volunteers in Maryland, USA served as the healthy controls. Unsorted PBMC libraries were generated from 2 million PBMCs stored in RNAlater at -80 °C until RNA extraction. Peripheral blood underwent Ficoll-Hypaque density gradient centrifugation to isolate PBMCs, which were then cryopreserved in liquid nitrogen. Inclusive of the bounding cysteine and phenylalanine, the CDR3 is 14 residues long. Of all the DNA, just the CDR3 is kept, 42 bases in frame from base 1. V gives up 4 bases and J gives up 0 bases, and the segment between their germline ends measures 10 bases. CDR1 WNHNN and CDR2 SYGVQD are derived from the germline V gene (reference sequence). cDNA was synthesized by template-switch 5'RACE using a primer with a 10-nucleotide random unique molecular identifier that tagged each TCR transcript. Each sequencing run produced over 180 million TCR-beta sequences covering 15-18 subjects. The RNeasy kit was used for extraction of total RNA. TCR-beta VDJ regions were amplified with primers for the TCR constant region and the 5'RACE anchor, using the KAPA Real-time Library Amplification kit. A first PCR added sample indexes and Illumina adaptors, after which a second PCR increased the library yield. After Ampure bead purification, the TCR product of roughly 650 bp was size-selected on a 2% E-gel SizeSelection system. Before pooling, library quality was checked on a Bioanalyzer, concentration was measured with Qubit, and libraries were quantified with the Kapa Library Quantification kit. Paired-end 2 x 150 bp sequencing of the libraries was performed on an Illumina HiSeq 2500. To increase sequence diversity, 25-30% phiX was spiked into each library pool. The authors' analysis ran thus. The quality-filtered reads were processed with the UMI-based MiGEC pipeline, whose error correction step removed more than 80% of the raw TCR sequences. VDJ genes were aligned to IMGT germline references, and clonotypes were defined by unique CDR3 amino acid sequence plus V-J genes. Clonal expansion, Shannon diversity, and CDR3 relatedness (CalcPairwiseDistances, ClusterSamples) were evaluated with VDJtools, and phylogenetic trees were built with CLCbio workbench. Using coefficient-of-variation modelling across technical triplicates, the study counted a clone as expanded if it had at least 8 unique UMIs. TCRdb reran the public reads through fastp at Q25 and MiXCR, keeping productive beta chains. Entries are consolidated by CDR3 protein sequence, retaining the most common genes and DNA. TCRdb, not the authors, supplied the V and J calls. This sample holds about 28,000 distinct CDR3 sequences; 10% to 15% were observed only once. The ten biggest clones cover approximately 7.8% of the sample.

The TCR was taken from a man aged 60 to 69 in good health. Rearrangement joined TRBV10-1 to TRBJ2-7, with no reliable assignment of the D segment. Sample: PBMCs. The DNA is TGCGCCAGCAGTGTAGCTTGGGGCTCCTACGAGCAGTACTTC. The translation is CASSVAWGSYEQYF.